Below, 21 T cell receptor beta chains from the same sample are listed, as sequenced in a study of blood T cell repertoires in COVID-19. Assay: immunoSEQ multiplex PCR; the TCRdb copy retains only in-frame clones and omits some. The table shows tens of thousands of clones, with roughly 80% occurring only once. Sequenced: peripheral blood. These receptors all stem from a human donor in a cohort sampled during active COVID-19.

The rearrangement uses TRBV5-1 and TRBJ1-1, with 9 positions matching TRBD1. V was pared by 3 bases and J by 4 bases, with 4 bases of the junction left unmatched. Germline CDR1 reads SGHRS; CDR2 reads YFSETQ. The CDR3 is made up of 14 amino acids. The CDR3 reads CASSWGQGGTEAFF. The DNA for the CDR3 is TGCGCCAGCAGCTGGGGACAGGGCGGCACTGAAGCTTTCTTT.

This CDR3 reads CASSQGIGQLAGYEQYF. The CDR3 DNA reads as TGTGCCAGCAGCCAAGGTATCGGACAGCTAGCAGGATACGAGCAGTACTTC. The genes are TRBV7-6 and TRBJ2-7; a possible D gene is TRBD1 (6 bases). The CDR3 is 17 residues long. CDR1 is SGHVS and CDR2 is FNYEAQ in the germline V gene. The V end was cut by 5 bases, the J end by 4 bases, with 24 bases between. Filled out from reference TRBV7-6 and TRBJ2-7, the complete variable domain reads GAGVSQSPRYKVTKRGQDVALRCDPISGHVSLYWYRQALGQGPEFLTYFNYEAQQDKSGLPNDRFSAERPEGSISTLTIQRTEQRDSAMYRCASSQGIGQLAGYEQYFGPGTRLTVT.

The chain carries TRBV19 and TRBJ2-5, with TRBD1 matching 7 bases. V was pared by 3 bases and J by 2 bases, with 9 bases of the junction left unmatched. The CDR3 is 16 residues long. CDR1 is LNHDA, CDR2 SQIVND, per germline (reference sequence). CDR3 bases: TGTGCCAGTAGTATCCAACAGGGGACGGAACAAGAGACCCAGTACTTC. Its translation is CASSIQQGTEQETQYF.

This clone has more than one count but fewer than ten. V is TRBV4-1 and J is TRBJ1-3, with D possibly TRBD1 on 6 matching bases. This CDR3 comprises 16 residues. Germline lookup yields CDR1 MGHRA and CDR2 YSYEKL. Trimming removed 6 bases from V and 3 bases from J, with 18 bases in between. CDR3 sequence reads: CASRQTGNRIGNTIYF. CDR3 in DNA: TGCGCCAGCAGACAAACAGGGAATAGAATTGGAAACACCATATATTTT.

Notes on this clone: One end of the junction does not line up with germline, which may come from a read error. This chain connects TRBV7-8 to TRBJ2-5; 12 nucleotides agree with TRBD1. The CDR3 totals 17 residues. Germline V gene data show CDR1 as SGHVS and CDR2 as FQNEAQ. In nucleotides, the CDR3 is TGTGCCAGCAGCTCCTCCCGGGACAGGGGGCGAATAGAGGCCCAGTACTTC. Translating gives CASSSSRDRGRIEAQYF.

V gene TRBV11-2 combines with J gene TRBJ1-1, with TRBD1 as a possible D gene (5 bases). Germline values: CDR1 SGHAT, CDR2 FQNNGV. V was cut by 4 bases and J by 0 bases, with 18 bases left in between. The CDR3 runs to 17 residues. The DNA of the CDR3 is TGTGCCAGCAGCTCTCAGGGTACCCGGCTAATGAACACTGAAGCTTTCTTT. This gives the protein CASSSQGTRLMNTEAFF.

The V call is TRBV5-4, the J call TRBJ2-1; 7 positions match TRBD1. From germline, CDR1 is SGHNT and CDR2 YYREEE (reference sequence). This CDR3 region has 16 residues. V dropped 9 bases and J dropped 0; count of bases not matched to a gene: 12. For the CDR3, the DNA is TGTGCCACTGAAGAAACAGGGGTAAGCTCCTACAATGAGCAGTTCTTC. It yields the protein CATEETGVSSYNEQFF.

The DNA of the CDR3 is TGCGCCAGCAGTGAGAGCGTAGAGCAGTTCTTC. This gives the protein CASSESVEQFF. The chain joins TRBV5-1 to TRBJ2-1; no clear D. CDR1 and CDR2 (germline): SGHRS, YFSETQ. The CDR3 sequence is 11 residues long. Deletions cut 5 bases from V and 10 bases from J, with 10 bases between.

This clone has a handful of counts. The CDR3 coding sequence is TGTGCCAGCAGCTTCACGGCCTACAATGAGCAGTTCTTC. Protein sequence: CASSFTAYNEQFF. This chain connects TRBV7-2 to TRBJ2-1; D ambiguous. The V and J ends lost 3 bases and 2 bases respectively, with 5 bases between them. Germline CDR1 is SGHTA and CDR2 is FQGNSA. This CDR3 is 13 amino acids long.

The rearrangement joins TRBV6-1 to TRBJ1-2; 8 bases are a match to TRBD1. Trimming at V came to 3 bases and at J to 0 bases, leaving 6 bases not matched to a gene. The germline V gene encodes CDR1 MNHNS and CDR2 SASEGT. This CDR3 is 16 amino acids long. The CDR3 protein is CASSEYTGGANYGYTF. The CDR3 DNA is TGTGCCAGCAGTGAGTACACAGGGGGAGCTAACTATGGCTACACCTTC.

The genes are TRBV10-3 and TRBJ1-2, with D unclear. The germline CDR1 and CDR2 sequences are ENHRY and SYGVKD. The CDR3 length is 17 residues. V lost 2 bases to trimming and J lost 0 bases, with 16 bases between them. For the CDR3, the DNA is TGTGCCATCAGTGAGCCCCCAGGAACCGCTACTAACTATGGCTACACCTTC. Protein product: CAISEPPGTATNYGYTF.

This chain connects TRBV6-5 to TRBJ2-1; 12 nucleotides align to TRBD2. The CDR3 contains 16 residues. After removal of 4 bases from V and 4 bases from J, the junction contained 5 bases not matched to a gene. The germline CDR1 and CDR2 sequences are MNHEY and SVGAGI. The CDR3 is CASSSGLAGSYNEQFF. CDR3 coding DNA: TGTGCCAGCAGTTCCGGACTAGCGGGGTCATACAATGAGCAGTTCTTC.

This chain connects TRBV19 to TRBJ1-1; TRBD1 is a possible D gene (5 bases). The CDR3 spans 13 residues. Trimming took off 2 bases at V and 8 bases at J, with 12 bases between the two ends. Per germline, CDR1 LNHDA and CDR2 SQIVND (reference sequence). Here the CDR3 reads CASSIIGGDEAFF. In nucleotides, the CDR3 is TGTGCCAGTAGTATAATTGGAGGGGACGAAGCTTTCTTT.

In its sample, this clone was seen a few times. V usage is TRBV30 and J usage is TRBJ1-6, with a weak D call TRBD1 (5 bases). Trimming shortened V by 0 bases and J by 7 bases, and 16 bases separated the two germline ends. There are 16 residues in the CDR3. Germline V gives CDR1 GTSNPN, CDR2 SVGIG (reference sequence). The CDR3 here is CAWSVLSRQLNSPLHF. The DNA of the CDR3 is TGTGCCTGGAGTGTACTATCAAGACAGCTAAATTCACCCCTCCACTTT.

The V call is TRBV6-5, the J call TRBJ1-2, with 7 nucleotides matching TRBD1. Unmatched junction bases numbered 8, after V lost 6 bases and J lost 4 bases. CDR3 size: 14 residues. Per germline, CDR1 MNHEY and CDR2 SVGAGI. The CDR3 here is CASSSQGFIYGYTF. The CDR3 DNA is TGTGCCAGCAGCTCACAGGGGTTCATCTATGGCTACACCTTC.

This sequence joins TRBV19 and TRBJ2-2, with D uncertain. The germline CDR1 and CDR2 sequences are LNHDA and SQIVND (reference sequence). V shed 3 bases and J shed 4 bases, with 6 bases lying between them. The CDR3 runs 13 residues. In nucleotides, the CDR3 is TGTGCCAGTAGTATCTTATTCACCGGGGAGCTGTTTTTT. Residues: CASSILFTGELFF.

This rearrangement joins TRBV5-8 to TRBJ2-5; 11 bases line up with TRBD2. The trim removed 0 bases at V and 5 bases at J, leaving 3 bases unmatched. Germline assignment: CDR1 SGHTS and CDR2 YDEGEE. The CDR3 totals 15 residues. CDR3 protein: CASSLVAGGLETQYF. The CDR3 DNA follows: TGTGCCAGCAGCTTGGTAGCGGGGGGGCTCGAGACCCAGTACTTC.

This chain joins TRBV23-1 and TRBJ1-5; weak D call: TRBD1 (5 bases). TRBV23-1 counts as an open reading frame of uncertain function. The ends were cut back, 8 bases at V and 3 bases at J, with 14 bases in the middle. CDR3 length: 14 amino acids. The CDR3 nucleotides read TGCGCCAGCTCCACAGGTCATCTCAATCAGCCCCAGCATTTT. Translating gives CASSTGHLNQPQHF.

This chain uses TRBV6-5 with TRBJ2-7, with a possible D match to TRBD2 (6 bases). With 6 bases removed from V and 7 bases from J, the gap between germline ends came to 19 bases. CDR3 length: 14 residues. Germline V gives CDR1 MNHEY, CDR2 SVGAGI. The CDR3 sequence is CASRFSGGPREQYF. The CDR3 DNA sequence: TGTGCCAGCAGGTTCTCAGGAGGGCCGCGGGAGCAGTACTTC.

In nucleotides, the CDR3 is TGCAGTATCTTCCCCTCGGGCACTGAAGCTTTCTTT. The encoded protein is CSIFPSGTEAFF. This chain links TRBV29-1 with TRBJ1-1; D not certain. The length of the CDR3 is 12 residues. CDR1 SQVTM and CDR2 ANQGSEA come from the germline V gene.

The chain uses TRBV7-3 and TRBJ2-3; D may be TRBD2 (5 bases). There are 16 residues in the CDR3. Deletions cut 2 bases from V and 9 bases from J, with 21 bases between. The germline CDR1 and CDR2 sequences are SGHTA and FQGTGA. Here the CDR3 reads CASSLGLIGPSGTQYF. The CDR3 nucleotides are TGTGCCAGCAGCTTAGGATTAATCGGGCCCTCGGGGACGCAGTATTTT.